This TCR beta chain was sequenced for a study of blood T cell repertoires in COVID-19. Study-wide context: Samples taken during acute and convalescent COVID-19 were collected in the United States, Italy and Spain.

One Seattle source followed patients from active infection through their disease course. Study processing details: Researchers report that nucleated cell counts were estimated from reference gene primer amplification. TCRdb's table, derived via immunoSEQ multiplex PCR, lists solely in-frame clones and lacks some. V and J calls and clone size are as listed in that table; D and trimming were resolved from the DNA. The sample consists of 390,000 or so clones, roughly 86% of them appearing once. CDR1 and CDR2 (germline): SGHRS, YFSETQ. The CDR3 totals 13 residues. V shed 0 bases, J shed 11 bases, and the junction held 8 bases outside the gene matches.

The sample comprised peripheral blood. J is TRBJ2-7 and V is TRBV5-1, with 7 bases lining up with TRBD1. This receptor was taken from a woman younger than 45 with COVID-19, enrolled during active disease. The CDR3 DNA sequence: TGCGCCAGCAGCTTGGAGTCCGGCAGGGGGAAGTACTTC. This sequence encodes CASSLESGRGKYF.